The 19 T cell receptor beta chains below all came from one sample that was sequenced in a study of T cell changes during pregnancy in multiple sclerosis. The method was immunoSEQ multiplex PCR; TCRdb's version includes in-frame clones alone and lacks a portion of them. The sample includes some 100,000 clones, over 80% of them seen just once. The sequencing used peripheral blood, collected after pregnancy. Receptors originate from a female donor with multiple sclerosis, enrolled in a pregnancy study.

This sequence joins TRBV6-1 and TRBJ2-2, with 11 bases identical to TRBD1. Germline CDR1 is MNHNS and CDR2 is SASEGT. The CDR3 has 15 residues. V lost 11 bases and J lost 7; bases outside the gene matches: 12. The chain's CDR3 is CAVLRTGGMGGELFF. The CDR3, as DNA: TGTGCCGTACTGCGGACAGGGGGCATGGGCGGGGAGCTGTTTTTT.

The CDR3 DNA reads as TGTGCCAGCAGCCCCCGTATCACTGAAGCTTTCTTT. Translation gives CASSPRITEAFF. V usage is TRBV28 and J usage is TRBJ1-1; D ambiguous. Germline-derived CDR1 and CDR2 are MDHEN and SYDVKM. The length of the CDR3 is 12 residues. V was cut by 6 bases and J by 4 bases, with 9 bases left in between.

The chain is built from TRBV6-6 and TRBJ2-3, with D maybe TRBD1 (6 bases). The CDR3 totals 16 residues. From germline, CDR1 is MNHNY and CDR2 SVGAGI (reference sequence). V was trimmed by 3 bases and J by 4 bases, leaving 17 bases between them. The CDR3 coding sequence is TGTGCCAGCAGTTATTCCCTTCAGGGGTTCGCAGATACGCAGTATTTT. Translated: CASSYSLQGFADTQYF.

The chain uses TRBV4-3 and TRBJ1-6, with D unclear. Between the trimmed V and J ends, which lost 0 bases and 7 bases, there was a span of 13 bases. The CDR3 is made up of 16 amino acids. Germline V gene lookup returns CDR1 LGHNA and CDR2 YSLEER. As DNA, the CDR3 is TGCGCCAGCAGCCAAGAGAGGGCAGTCGGAAATTCACCCCTCCACTTT. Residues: CASSQERAVGNSPLHF.

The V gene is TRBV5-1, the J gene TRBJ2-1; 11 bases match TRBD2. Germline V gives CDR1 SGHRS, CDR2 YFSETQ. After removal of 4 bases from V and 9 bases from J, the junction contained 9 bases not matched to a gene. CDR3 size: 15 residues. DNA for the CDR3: TGCGCCAGCAGCGAAAGCACTAGCGGGGGAAGTGAGCAGTTCTTC. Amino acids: CASSESTSGGSEQFF. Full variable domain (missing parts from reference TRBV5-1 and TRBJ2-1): KAGVTQTPRYLIKTRGQQVTLSCSPISGHRSVSWYQQTPGQGLQFLFEYFSETQRNKGNFPGRFSGRQFSNSRSEMNVSTLELGDSALYLCASSESTSGGSEQFFGPGTRLTVL.

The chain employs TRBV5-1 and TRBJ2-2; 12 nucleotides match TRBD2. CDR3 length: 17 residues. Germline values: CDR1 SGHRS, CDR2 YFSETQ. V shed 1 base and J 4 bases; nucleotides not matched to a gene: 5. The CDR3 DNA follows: TGCGCCAGCAGCTTGCTAGCGGGGGGGCCAACCACCGGGGAGCTGTTTTTT. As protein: CASSLLAGGPTTGELFF.

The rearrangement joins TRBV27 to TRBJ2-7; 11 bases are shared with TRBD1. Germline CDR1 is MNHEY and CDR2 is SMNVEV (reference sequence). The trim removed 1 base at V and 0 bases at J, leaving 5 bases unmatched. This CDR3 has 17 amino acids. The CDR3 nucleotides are TGTGCCAGCAGTTTATTAGGAGGGACAGGGGGCTCCTACGAGCAGTACTTC. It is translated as CASSLLGGTGGSYEQYF.

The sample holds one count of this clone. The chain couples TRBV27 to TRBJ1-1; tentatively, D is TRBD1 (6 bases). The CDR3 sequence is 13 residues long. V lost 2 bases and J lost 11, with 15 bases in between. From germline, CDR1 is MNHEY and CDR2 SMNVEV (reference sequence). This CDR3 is CASSLHRDSWAFF. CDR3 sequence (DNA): TGTGCCAGCAGTTTACACAGGGATTCATGGGCTTTCTTT.

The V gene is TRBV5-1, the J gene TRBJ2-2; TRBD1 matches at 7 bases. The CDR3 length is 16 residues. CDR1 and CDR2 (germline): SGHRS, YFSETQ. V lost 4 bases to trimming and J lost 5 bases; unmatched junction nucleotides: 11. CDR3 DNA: TGCGCCAGCAGCCCGAGACAGGGTGTAGTAACCGGGGAGCTGTTTTTT. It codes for CASSPRQGVVTGELFF.

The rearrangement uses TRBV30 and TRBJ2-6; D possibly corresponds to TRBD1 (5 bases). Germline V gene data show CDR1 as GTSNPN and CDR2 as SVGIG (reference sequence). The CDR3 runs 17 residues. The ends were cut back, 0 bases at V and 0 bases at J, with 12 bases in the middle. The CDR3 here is CAWSVGRTSSGANVLTF. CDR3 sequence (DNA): TGTGCCTGGAGTGTCGGGCGGACAAGCTCTGGGGCCAACGTCCTGACTTTC.

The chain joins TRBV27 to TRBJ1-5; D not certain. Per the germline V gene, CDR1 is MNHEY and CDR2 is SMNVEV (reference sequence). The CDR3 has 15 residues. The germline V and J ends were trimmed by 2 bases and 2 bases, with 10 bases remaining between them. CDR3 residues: CASSLAPVGNQPQHF. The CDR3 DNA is TGTGCCAGCAGTTTAGCCCCGGTGGGCAATCAGCCCCAGCATTTT.

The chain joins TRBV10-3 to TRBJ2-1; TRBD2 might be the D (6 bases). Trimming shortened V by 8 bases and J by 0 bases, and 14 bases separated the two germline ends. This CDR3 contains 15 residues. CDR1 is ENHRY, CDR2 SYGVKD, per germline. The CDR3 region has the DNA TGTGCCATCGGGGGGTTTGACCGCTCCTACAATGAGCAGTTCTTC. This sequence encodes CAIGGFDRSYNEQFF.

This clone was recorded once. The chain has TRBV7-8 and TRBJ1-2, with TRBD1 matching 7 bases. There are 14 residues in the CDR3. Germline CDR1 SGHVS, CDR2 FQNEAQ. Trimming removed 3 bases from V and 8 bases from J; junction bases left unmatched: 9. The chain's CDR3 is CASSFDRVVEGYTF. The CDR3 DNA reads TGTGCCAGCAGCTTTGACAGGGTGGTCGAAGGCTACACCTTC. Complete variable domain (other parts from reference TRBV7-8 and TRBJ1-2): GAGVSQSPRYKVAKRGQDVALRCDPISGHVSLFWYQQALGQGPEFLTYFQNEAQLDKSGLPSDRFFAERPEGSVSTLKIQRTQQEDSAVYLCASSFDRVVEGYTFGSGTRLTVV.

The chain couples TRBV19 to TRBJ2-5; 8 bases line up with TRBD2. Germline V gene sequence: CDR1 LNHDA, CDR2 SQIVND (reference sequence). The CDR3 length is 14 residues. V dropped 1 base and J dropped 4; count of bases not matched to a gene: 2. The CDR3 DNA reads TGTGCCAGTAGTATAGTCCGGGGGGGAGAGACCCAGTACTTC. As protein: CASSIVRGGETQYF.

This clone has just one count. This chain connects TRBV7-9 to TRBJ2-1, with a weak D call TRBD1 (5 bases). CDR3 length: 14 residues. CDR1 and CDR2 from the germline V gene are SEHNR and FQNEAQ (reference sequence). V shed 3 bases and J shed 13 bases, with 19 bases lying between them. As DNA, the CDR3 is TGTGCCAGCAGCTTTATAGGCGAACTTAGGACACAGTTCTTC. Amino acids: CASSFIGELRTQFF.

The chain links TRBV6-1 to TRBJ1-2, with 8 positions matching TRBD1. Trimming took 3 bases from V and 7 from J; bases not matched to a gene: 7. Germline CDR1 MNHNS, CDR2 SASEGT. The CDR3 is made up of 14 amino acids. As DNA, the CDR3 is TGTGCCAGCAGTGAGCAGGGGGCGGCGTTTGGCTACACCTTC. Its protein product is CASSEQGAAFGYTF.

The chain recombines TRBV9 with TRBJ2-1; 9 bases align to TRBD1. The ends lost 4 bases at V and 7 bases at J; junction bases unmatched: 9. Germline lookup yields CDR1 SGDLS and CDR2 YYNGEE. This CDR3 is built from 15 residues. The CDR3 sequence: CASSREGQGMNEQFF. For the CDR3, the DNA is TGTGCCAGCAGCCGAGAGGGACAGGGAATGAATGAGCAGTTCTTC.

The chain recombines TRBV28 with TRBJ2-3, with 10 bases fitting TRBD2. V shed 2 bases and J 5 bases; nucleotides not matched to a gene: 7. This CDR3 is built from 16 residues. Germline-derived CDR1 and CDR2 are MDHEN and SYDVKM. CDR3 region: CASSLAASGRRDTQYF. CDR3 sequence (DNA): TGTGCCAGCAGTTTAGCGGCTAGCGGGAGACGAGATACGCAGTATTTT.

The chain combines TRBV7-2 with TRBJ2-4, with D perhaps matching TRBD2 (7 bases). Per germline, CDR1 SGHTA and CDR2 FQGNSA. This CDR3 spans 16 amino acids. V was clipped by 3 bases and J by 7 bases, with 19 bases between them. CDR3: CASSFQRGGPQNIQYF. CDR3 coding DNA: TGTGCCAGCAGCTTTCAAAGGGGGGGCCCTCAGAACATTCAGTACTTC.